This passage covers 29 T cell receptor beta chains from one sample sequenced in a study of T cell repertoires in cytomegalovirus infection (dated by TCRdb to between 2018 and 2021). Sequencing used an Illumina HiSeq 1500. TCRdb reprocessed the public reads (quality trimming at Q25 with fastp, clone calling with MiXCR) and kept in-frame beta chains. Rows matching on CDR3 protein sequence are summarized as one entry with the most common DNA and genes. In this sample the table shows 150,000 to 200,000 distinct CDR3 sequences, approximately 20% of which occur a single time. The leading ten clones occupy around 3.2% of the sample. The sequenced material came from PBMCs. The receptors derive from a human donor in good health (CMV status not recorded). Some clones in this sample may be carry-over from other donors' samples.

This clonotype was recorded many times. The CDR3 sequence is CASSPGDRGLEQFF. The CDR3 DNA sequence: TGTGCCAGCAGTCCGGGGGACAGGGGGCTCGAGCAGTTCTTC. The gene calls are TRBV6-6 and TRBJ2-1, with TRBD1 identical over 12 bases. Germline lookup yields CDR1 MNHNY and CDR2 SVGAGI (reference sequence). The CDR3 covers 14 residues. V lost 5 bases, J lost 10 bases, and 6 bases stayed unmatched.

The chain joins TRBV6-6 to TRBJ2-1; no firm D call. V lost 6 bases, J lost 4 bases, and 22 bases lay in between. Germline V CDR1 and CDR2: MNHNY, SVGAGI (reference sequence). The CDR3 loop spans 17 amino acids. The CDR3 region is CASSRLPVESSYNEQFF. The DNA for the CDR3 is TGTGCCAGCAGCCGCCTACCAGTTGAGTCGAGTTACAATGAGCAGTTCTTC.

A few counts support this clonotype. The gene calls are TRBV6-5 and TRBJ2-2, with TRBD2 matching over 10 bases. The CDR3 loop spans 13 amino acids. The junction had 2 bases not matched to a gene; V was cut back by 6 bases and J by 7 bases. Per germline, CDR1 MNHEY and CDR2 SVGAGI. For the CDR3, the DNA is TGTGCCAGCAGGGTAGCGGGGGGCGGGGAGCTGTTTTTT. Translated, it gives CASRVAGGGELFF.

This clonotype was counted a few times. The rearrangement joins TRBV9 to TRBJ2-6, with D perhaps matching TRBD2 (6 bases). The CDR3 loop spans 14 amino acids. V was pared by 9 bases and J by 4 bases, with 14 bases between. Germline lookup yields CDR1 SGDLS and CDR2 YYNGEE. The CDR3 DNA sequence: TGTGCCACCGGAACGGGGGACGGGGCCAACGTCCTGACTTTC. It is translated as CATGTGDGANVLTF.

The V call is TRBV5-1, the J call TRBJ1-1, with 10 bases that match TRBD1. Germline CDR1 reads SGHRS; CDR2 reads YFSETQ. Trimming removed 4 bases from V and 9 bases from J; junction bases left unmatched: 6. CDR3 length: 13 residues. CDR3: CASSQPGQGKAFF. The CDR3 DNA reads TGCGCCAGCAGCCAACCGGGACAGGGGAAAGCTTTCTTT.

The chain joins TRBV14 to TRBJ2-1; D is perhaps TRBD1 or TRBD2 (5 bases each). The ends were cut back, 4 bases at V and 7 bases at J, with 17 bases in the middle. The CDR3 has 15 residues. Per the germline V gene, CDR1 is SGHDN and CDR2 is FVKESK. CDR3 amino acids: CASSPRQLLANEQFF. The CDR3 DNA reads TGTGCCAGCAGCCCCCGACAGCTCCTAGCAAATGAGCAGTTCTTC.

The rearrangement joins TRBV6-5 to TRBJ1-5, with a possible D match to TRBD1 (5 bases). Germline V CDR1 and CDR2: MNHEY, SVGAGI. The CDR3 runs 15 residues. V lost 8 bases to trimming and J lost 1 base, with 15 bases between them. CDR3 nucleotide sequence: TGTGCCAGCCTAGACCGCAGGGCGAGCAATCAGCCCCAGCATTTT. It encodes CASLDRRASNQPQHF.

The chain combines TRBV5-1 with TRBJ2-6; no clear D. Trimming took off 0 bases at V and 0 bases at J, with 13 bases between the two ends. The CDR3 covers 18 residues. Germline V gene lookup returns CDR1 SGHRS and CDR2 YFSETQ. Here the CDR3 reads CASSLVVPGASGANVLTF. The DNA for the CDR3 is TGCGCCAGCAGCTTGGTGGTCCCCGGCGCCTCTGGGGCCAACGTCCTGACTTTC.

This clonotype has a handful of counts. The chain employs TRBV27 and TRBJ2-1; 8 positions agree with TRBD1. This CDR3 has 17 residues. Germline V lookup: CDR1 MNHEY, CDR2 SMNVEV (reference sequence). Trimming took 2 bases from V and 3 from J; bases not matched to a gene: 9. DNA for the CDR3: TGTGCCAGCAGTTTAAAACCTACAGGGGGTCTCTACAATGAGCAGTTCTTC. It codes for CASSLKPTGGLYNEQFF.

This clonotype was seen a single time. Mismatch with germline at one junction end may stem from a read error. This sequence joins TRBV27 and TRBJ1-6; D is uncertain. The CDR3 covers 13 residues. The germline gives CDR1 MNHEY, CDR2 SMNVEV (reference sequence). The CDR3 nucleotides are TGTGCCAGCAGTTTATTCTTCAATTCACCCCTCCCCTTT. Translation gives CASSLFFNSPLPF.

This clonotype came up many times. V is TRBV10-3 and J is TRBJ2-7; 11 nucleotides match TRBD1. This CDR3 spans 15 amino acids. V was pared by 4 bases and J by 0 bases, with 2 bases of the junction left unmatched. Germline assignment: CDR1 ENHRY and CDR2 SYGVKD. CDR3 amino acids: CAISGGQGDSYEQYF. The CDR3 DNA follows: TGTGCCATCAGTGGGGGACAGGGGGACTCCTACGAGCAGTACTTC.

In this sample, this clonotype turned up many times. This chain links TRBV7-8 with TRBJ2-1; D is ambiguous. CDR1 is SGHVS and CDR2 is FQNEAQ in the germline V gene. CDR3 length equals 13 residues. The ends were cut back, 5 bases at V and 1 base at J, with 6 bases in the middle. The CDR3 loop reads CASSPRSYNEQFF. For the CDR3, the DNA is TGTGCCAGCAGCCCTAGATCCTACAATGAGCAGTTCTTC.

In its sample, this clonotype was seen many times. The V gene is TRBV7-9, the J gene TRBJ1-4; possible D gene TRBD1, 6 bases. This CDR3 comprises 15 residues. The V and J ends lost 5 bases and 2 bases respectively, with 12 bases between them. CDR1 is SEHNR and CDR2 is FQNEAQ in the germline V gene (reference sequence). The chain's CDR3 is CASSPPGVTNEKLFF. CDR3 nucleotides: TGTGCCAGCAGCCCCCCAGGGGTGACTAATGAAAAACTGTTTTTT. Full variable domain (remainder filled in from reference TRBV7-9 and TRBJ1-4): DTGVSQNPRHKITKRGQNVTFRCDPISEHNRLYWYRQTLGQGPEFLTYFQNEAQLEKSRLLSDRFSAERPKGSFSTLEIQRTEQGDSAMYLCASSPPGVTNEKLFFGSGTQLSVL.

In this sample, this clonotype turned up a few times. The chain joins TRBV2 to TRBJ1-1; D might be TRBD1 (6 bases). CDR3 length: 13 residues. Germline V gives CDR1 SNHLY, CDR2 FYNNEI. V lost 7 bases and J lost 5, with 14 bases in between. CDR3: CASNTGPLTEAFF. Written as DNA, the CDR3 is TGTGCCAGCAACACAGGGCCTTTAACTGAAGCTTTCTTT.

This clonotype occurred a few times. This chain links TRBV28 with TRBJ2-3; 8 positions match TRBD1. Germline loops: CDR1 MDHEN, CDR2 SYDVKM. Trimming took 5 bases from V and 6 from J; bases not matched to a gene: 1. There are 12 residues in the CDR3. DNA for the CDR3: TGTGCCAGCAGTAGGGACAGGGATACGCAGTATTTT. Its translation is CASSRDRDTQYF.

This clonotype has just a few counts. This chain joins TRBV28 and TRBJ2-3; no reliable D call. The CDR3 consists of 14 residues. CDR1 is MDHEN, CDR2 SYDVKM, per germline. V gave up 2 bases and J gave up 9 bases, with 15 bases separating them. This CDR3 reads CASSLGVSPRTQYF. As DNA, the CDR3 is TGTGCCAGCAGTTTAGGTGTCTCCCCGAGGACGCAGTATTTT.

This clonotype was found a few times. The gene calls are TRBV28 and TRBJ2-7, with 7 bases matching TRBD2. The V segment lost 6 bases and the J segment 6 bases; nucleotides outside the gene matches: 8. Germline V gene sequence: CDR1 MDHEN, CDR2 SYDVKM. CDR3 length: 13 residues. The CDR3 bases are TGTGCCAGCAGGGGCGGCGGGAGTATCGAGCAGTACTTC. Its translation: CASRGGGSIEQYF.

This sequence joins TRBV4-1 and TRBJ1-2, with 8 bases matching TRBD1. The V gene end was trimmed by 0 bases and the J gene end by 7 bases; junction bases not matched to a gene: 19. The CDR3 loop spans 19 amino acids. Germline lookup yields CDR1 MGHRA and CDR2 YSYEKL. CDR3 nucleotide sequence: TGCGCCAGCAGCCAAGATAAAAACAACAGGGACAGGTCGTTTTTTGGCTACACCTTC. It yields the protein CASSQDKNNRDRSFFGYTF.

This clonotype was counted between two and nine times. V and J are TRBV12-3 or TRBV12-4 and TRBJ2-1; 10 bases fit TRBD1. This CDR3 region has 14 residues. V gave up 3 bases and J gave up 5 bases; unmatched junction bases: 1. Written as DNA, the CDR3 is TGTGCCAGCAGTTTTGGGACAGGGGACAATGAGCAGTTCTTC. Protein product: CASSFGTGDNEQFF.

This clonotype was picked up many times. The chain is built from TRBV6-6 and TRBJ2-7; D gene ambiguous. Trimming removed 5 bases from V and 3 bases from J, with 11 bases in between. CDR1 and CDR2 (germline): MNHNY, SVGAGI (reference sequence). The CDR3 runs 13 residues. CDR3 nucleotide sequence: TGTGCCAGCAGTAGTGCAACCAGCTACGAGCAGTACTTC. This codes for CASSSATSYEQYF.

The chain combines TRBV2 with TRBJ2-1; the match to TRBD2 covers 10 bases. There are 19 residues in the CDR3. Germline CDR1 reads SNHLY; CDR2 reads FYNNEI. The ends lost 2 bases at V and 0 bases at J; junction bases unmatched: 10. The CDR3 bases are TGTGCCAGCAGTGAAAGAAGGACTAGCGGTGCCAGCTCCTACAATGAGCAGTTCTTC. Amino acid sequence: CASSERRTSGASSYNEQFF.

A single count supports this clonotype. The chain is built from TRBV14 and TRBJ2-5; D is perhaps TRBD2 (5 bases). The CDR3 spans 16 residues. The V and J ends lost 3 bases and 0 bases respectively, with 14 bases between them. Germline V CDR1 and CDR2: SGHDN, FVKESK. The CDR3 sequence is CASSQIGRGDQETQYF. Written as DNA, the CDR3 is TGTGCCAGCAGCCAGATTGGCCGGGGAGACCAAGAGACCCAGTACTTC.

The CDR3 here is CASSPKAASPWSTDTQYF. In nucleotides, the CDR3 is TGTGCCAGCAGCCCTAAGGCGGCTAGCCCTTGGAGCACAGATACGCAGTATTTT. The chain links TRBV7-6 to TRBJ2-3, with D maybe TRBD2 (5 bases). Germline lookup yields CDR1 SGHVS and CDR2 FNYEAQ. Trimming removed 5 bases from V and 0 bases from J, with 21 bases in between. The CDR3 length is 18 residues. Full variable domain (missing parts from reference TRBV7-6 and TRBJ2-3): GAGVSQSPRYKVTKRGQDVALRCDPISGHVSLYWYRQALGQGPEFLTYFNYEAQQDKSGLPNDRFSAERPEGSISTLTIQRTEQRDSAMYRCASSPKAASPWSTDTQYFGPGTRLTVL.

V and J are TRBV10-3 and TRBJ1-1, with a possible D match to TRBD1 (6 bases). The V end lost 4 bases, the J end lost 0 bases, and 15 bases lay between the germline ends. The CDR3 sequence is 16 residues long. Germline V gives CDR1 ENHRY, CDR2 SYGVKD. CDR3 sequence: CAISGTGRDVNTEAFF. The CDR3 DNA sequence: TGTGCCATCAGTGGAACAGGGAGGGACGTGAACACTGAAGCTTTCTTT.

V usage is TRBV6-5 and J usage is TRBJ1-1; D perhaps matches TRBD1 (5 bases). In germline, CDR1 is MNHEY, CDR2 SVGAGI. The germline V and J ends were trimmed by 6 bases and 5 bases, with 19 bases remaining between them. This CDR3 comprises 15 residues. Here the CDR3 reads CASSHTPARGTEAFF. In DNA form, the CDR3 reads TGTGCCAGCAGCCATACCCCCGCCCGGGGGACTGAAGCTTTCTTT.

This clonotype was seen repeatedly, ten times or more. The V gene is TRBV28, the J gene TRBJ1-4; D possibly corresponds to TRBD1 (6 bases). The germline V and J ends were trimmed by 3 bases and 4 bases, with 9 bases remaining between them. The CDR3 runs 14 residues. The germline V gene encodes CDR1 MDHEN and CDR2 SYDVKM. CDR3 bases: TGTGCCAGCAGTTTGACAGGAGTTAATGAAAAACTGTTTTTT. It codes for CASSLTGVNEKLFF. Using reference TRBV28 and TRBJ1-4 for the parts outside the CDR3, the full variable domain is DVKVTQSSRYLVKRTGEKVFLECVQDMDHENMFWYRQDPGLGLRLIYFSYDVKMKEKGDIPEGYSVSREKKERFSLILESASTNQTSMYLCASSLTGVNEKLFFGSGTQLSVL.

This clonotype appeared a few times. The genes are TRBV7-9 and TRBJ2-5, with TRBD1 identical over 8 bases. The CDR3 is 15 residues long. The germline CDR1 and CDR2 sequences are SEHNR and FQNEAQ (reference sequence). V was pared by 5 bases and J by 5 bases, with 10 bases of the junction left unmatched. CDR3 nucleotides: TGTGCCAGCAGCCCCCAGGGGGCGATGGGGGAGACCCAGTACTTC. Protein product: CASSPQGAMGETQYF.

There are a few counts of this clonotype. The chain links TRBV28 to TRBJ1-2, with D perhaps matching TRBD1 (5 bases). Germline V lookup: CDR1 MDHEN, CDR2 SYDVKM. V lost 4 bases to trimming and J lost 8 bases, with 17 bases between them. The CDR3 runs 14 residues. The CDR3 region is CASSSPGPPLGYTF. CDR3 in DNA: TGTGCCAGCAGTTCCCCGGGGCCCCCTTTGGGCTACACCTTC.

Details on this clonotype: A much larger clone sits a single nucleotide away, making a read error possible. The CDR3 ends on some other residue instead of the conserved phenylalanine or tryptophan, so this is likely a read error. The chain has TRBV11-3 and TRBJ2-5, with TRBD2 matching 10 bases. The germline V gene has CDR1 SGHNT and CDR2 YENEEA. With 4 bases clipped from V and 4 bases from J, the junction kept 6 bases outside the gene matches. This CDR3 comprises 15 residues. CDR3 region: CASSSLAGAVETQYL. CDR3 coding DNA: TGTGCCAGCAGCTCCCTAGCGGGAGCGGTAGAGACCCAGTACCTC.